The 3 T cell receptor beta chains below were found in one sample sequenced in a study of beta chain features in type 1 diabetes. As every portion of the isolated RNA was reverse transcribed, the sequencing read expressed TCRB transcripts. Some clones are missing from TCRdb's copy, which holds only in-frame ones; the method was immunoSEQ multiplex PCR. In the table there are around 140,000 clones, less than 11% of which are singletons. The sequenced sample was naive CD4+ T cells from blood. The receptors stem from a man younger than 35 in good health.

This clone was seen a few times. The chain recombines TRBV18 with TRBJ1-2, with a possible D match to TRBD1 (5 bases). V was clipped by 0 bases and J by 4 bases, with 9 bases between them. Germline V CDR1 and CDR2: KGHSH, LQKENI. CDR3 size: 14 residues. The CDR3 sequence is CASSPPHGAYGYTF. CDR3 in DNA: TGTGCCAGCTCACCACCGCATGGGGCCTATGGCTACACCTTC.

The genes are TRBV25-1 and TRBJ1-2, with 7 positions matching TRBD1. The length of the CDR3 is 15 residues. Germline V lookup: CDR1 MGHDK, CDR2 SYGVNS. Trimming cost V 4 bases and J 8 bases; bases outside gene matches: 13. CDR3 sequence reads: CASSAYRDMTGGYTF. CDR3 DNA: TGTGCCAGCAGTGCGTACAGGGATATGACAGGGGGCTACACCTTC.

The V gene is TRBV7-2, the J gene TRBJ2-3; D is possibly TRBD2 (7 bases). Germline lookup yields CDR1 SGHTA and CDR2 FQGNSA. The ends were cut back, 7 bases at V and 5 bases at J, with 19 bases in the middle. The CDR3 is made up of 15 amino acids. Written as DNA, the CDR3 is TGTGCCAGCACCGAAAGGGGGGGGCAGATAGATACGCAGTATTTT. Amino acids: CASTERGGQIDTQYF.